Listed below are T cell receptor beta chains from one sample, sequenced in a study of T cell responses to AZD1222 COVID-19 vaccine. Clones were sequenced by immunoSEQ multiplex PCR, and TCRdb holds only the in-frame ones, with some missing. The top ten hold roughly a fifth of the sample, which has 35,000 to 55,000 clones, around 80% seen once. Sequences were derived from peripheral blood, sampled 28 days after the second dose of the MenACWY control vaccine. The receptor source for this set is an adult who received the MenACWY meningococcal vaccine as a control. CDR3s include the opening cysteine and the closing phenylalanine or tryptophan. D genes are given only for firm matches. Clone size is stated in some rows and not others, as once, few, many or a class when expanded.

abundance,j_gene,d_gene,v_gene,CDR3nt,CDR3aa
NA,TRBJ2-5,NA,TRBV28,TGTGCCAGCAGTTTCAGGGGCGAAGAGACCCAGTACTTC,CASSFRGEETQYF
NA,TRBJ1-5,NA,TRBV18,TGTGCCAGCTCACCAACGGGGGGCAATCAGCCCCAGCATTTT,CASSPTGGNQPQHF
few,TRBJ2-3,NA,TRBV7-2,TGTGCCAGCAGCTTACGGCGGGGCACAGATACGCAGTATTTT,CASSLRRGTDTQYF
NA,TRBJ2-7,NA,TRBV6-1,TGTGCCAGCAGTGCACTTTTCGGCGGCGGAACAAGCTACGAGCAGTACTTC,CASSALFGGGTSYEQYF
once,TRBJ2-7,NA,TRBV19,TGTGCCAGTAGTAACCCCTTGACAGGTACCTACGAGCAGTACTTC,CASSNPLTGTYEQYF
NA,TRBJ1-4,TRBD1,TRBV10-2,TGCGCCAGCAGCACCGGGACAGAAAATGAAAAACTGTTTTTT,CASSTGTENEKLFF
NA,TRBJ1-2,NA,TRBV5-1,TGCGCCAGCAGCCTCGGCACGGGAGGCGGCTACACCTTC,CASSLGTGGGYTF
NA,TRBJ1-1,NA,TRBV6-5,TGTGCCAGCAGTTACGGTCGGAACACTGAAGCTTTCTTT,CASSYGRNTEAFF
once,TRBJ2-1,TRBD2,TRBV6-1,TGTGCCAGCTCTAGGGGCGGGAGGCCGGAGGAGCAGTTCTTC,CASSRGGRPEEQFF
NA,TRBJ1-1,NA,TRBV9,TGTGCCAGCAGCGCTTATGGGGGGGCGCGAACTGAAGCTTTCTTT,CASSAYGGARTEAFF
NA,TRBJ1-5,TRBD1,TRBV10-3,TGTGCCATCAGCCCGGGACAGGGAGGCAATCAGCCCCAGCATTTT,CAISPGQGGNQPQHF
NA,TRBJ1-5,TRBD1,TRBV19,TGTGCCAGTAGTATGGGACAGAAGAATCAGCCCCAGCATTTT,CASSMGQKNQPQHF
NA,TRBJ1-1,NA,TRBV27,TGTGCCAGCAACCGCATACAGGGTGGCACTGAAGCTTTCTTT,CASNRIQGGTEAFF
NA,TRBJ1-1,NA,TRBV4-2,TGTGCCAGCAGCCAAGAGGGGGGGGGCGTCGTTACTGAAGCTTTCTTT,CASSQEGGGVVTEAFF
NA,TRBJ1-2,NA,TRBV30,TGTGCCTGGAGTGTACCTCGGAAAGCTAACTATGGCTACACCTTC,CAWSVPRKANYGYTF
NA,TRBJ2-2,TRBD2,TRBV9,TGTGCCAGCAGCGTATCAATCAGACTAGCCGAGGAGCTGTTTTTT,CASSVSIRLAEELFF
NA,TRBJ2-7,TRBD1,TRBV9,TGTGCCAGCAGCATAACAGGGGGGTCCTACGAGCAGTACTTC,CASSITGGSYEQYF
NA,TRBJ1-2,NA,TRBV30,TGTGCCTGGAGTCCCCGGGCAGGCTATGGCTACACCTTC,CAWSPRAGYGYTF
NA,TRBJ2-1,NA,TRBV12-5,TGTGCTAGTGGTTTAGGGGGAGGTGAGCAGTTCTTC,CASGLGGGEQFF
NA,TRBJ1-2,NA,TRBV7-9,TGTGCCAGCAGCGTGACCTACCACCGTAAGGGCTACACCTTC,CASSVTYHRKGYTF
NA,TRBJ2-3,TRBD2,TRBV3-1/TRBV3-2,TGTGCCAGCAGCCAAGAGGGGAAACTAGCGGGACGCACAGATACGCAGTATTTT,CASSQEGKLAGRTDTQYF
NA,TRBJ1-1,NA,TRBV3-1/TRBV3-2,TGTGCCAGCAGCCGGGACGGATTGAGCACTGAAGCTTTCTTT,CASSRDGLSTEAFF
NA,TRBJ1-3,NA,TRBV11-2,TGTGCCAGCAGCTCGGTCAGGCGCTCTGGAAACACCATATATTTT,CASSSVRRSGNTIYF
NA,TRBJ2-5,TRBD1,TRBV7-8,TGTGCCAGCAGCTCCACCCGGCGGACAGGGTATCAAGAGACCCAGTACTTC,CASSSTRRTGYQETQYF
NA,TRBJ1-3,NA,TRBV2,TGTGCCAGCAGTGAAATTACAATCTCTGGAAACACCATATATTTT,CASSEITISGNTIYF
NA,TRBJ1-1,NA,TRBV9,TGTGCCAGCAGCACCCGTGAGAATATGAACACTGAAGCTTTCTTT,CASSTRENMNTEAFF
NA,TRBJ1-2,NA,TRBV4-1,TGCGCCAGCAGCCAAGTTCCCGGGTGGGGAGGCGGCTATGGCTACACCTTC,CASSQVPGWGGGYGYTF
NA,TRBJ1-2,NA,TRBV2,TGTGCCAGCAGTGCCCAGGGTAATGGCTACACCTTC,CASSAQGNGYTF
NA,TRBJ1-2,NA,TRBV30,TGTGCCTGGAGTGTACCACAGGATGGCTACACCTTC,CAWSVPQDGYTF
NA,TRBJ2-7,TRBD1,TRBV28,TGTGCCAGCAGACCCCCACAGGGGAAGGTGAGCGAGCAGTACTTC,CASRPPQGKVSEQYF
few,TRBJ1-5,NA,TRBV2,TGTGCCAGCAGAAAGGACAGTGCTTTGGAGGGGCATTTT,CASRKDSALEGHF
few,TRBJ2-4,TRBD1,TRBV18,TGTGCCAGCTCGCTATACAGGGGTGAAAACATTCAGTACTTC,CASSLYRGENIQYF
NA,TRBJ2-7,TRBD1,TRBV4-1,TGCGCCAGCAGCCAAGATAGGGCAAGGGGGCAATCCTACGAGCAGTACTTC,CASSQDRARGQSYEQYF
NA,TRBJ1-5,TRBD1,TRBV2,TGTGCCAGCAGGGGACAGAGGGGGCTTGAACAGCCCCAGCATTTT,CASRGQRGLEQPQHF
NA,TRBJ1-1,NA,TRBV30,TGTGCCTGGAGTGTAGGGGGGCGCGGGACTGAAGCTTTCTTT,CAWSVGGRGTEAFF
NA,TRBJ1-2,NA,TRBV3-1/TRBV3-2,TGTGCCAGCAGCCCCGGACAGTCTAACTATGGCTACACCTTC,CASSPGQSNYGYTF
NA,TRBJ1-1,NA,TRBV6-1,TGTGCCAGCAGTGAACCCCTCGCAGCCGAAGCTTTCTTT,CASSEPLAAEAFF
NA,TRBJ1-5,TRBD1,TRBV29-1,TGCAGCGTTGGGGACAGGTCCAGGGGACTCCAGCATTTT,CSVGDRSRGLQHF
NA,TRBJ2-7,NA,TRBV10-3,TGTGCCATCAGTGAGCCGGCGGGAAGGGAAGAGCAGTACTTC,CAISEPAGREEQYF
NA,TRBJ1-2,TRBD1,TRBV27,TGTGCCAGCAGTTTGGCCCCGACAGGGGGACACTATGGCTACACCTTC,CASSLAPTGGHYGYTF
NA,TRBJ1-2,NA,TRBV6-6,TGTGCCAGCAGCCGGGACACCAAATATGGCTACACCTTC,CASSRDTKYGYTF
NA,TRBJ2-7,NA,TRBV7-3,TGTGCCAGCAGCTTACTGGGCCGACAAGCCCCCTCCTACGAGCAGTACTTC,CASSLLGRQAPSYEQYF
once,TRBJ2-7,NA,TRBV6-5,TGTGCCAGCAGTTACGCCGGGATAAGGGGAGGCTACGAGCAGTACTTC,CASSYAGIRGGYEQYF
NA,TRBJ1-2,NA,TRBV14,TGTGCCAGCAGCCAAGATTACAGCTATGGCTACACCTTC,CASSQDYSYGYTF
NA,TRBJ2-2,TRBD1,TRBV6-5,TGTGCCAGCAGTTACGGGGCAGGGGGTGACACCGGGGAGCTGTTTTTT,CASSYGAGGDTGELFF
NA,TRBJ2-1,TRBD1,TRBV5-1,TGCGCCAGCAGCTCTGGGGCAGGGGGTTACAATGAGCAGTTCTTC,CASSSGAGGYNEQFF
NA,TRBJ2-5,NA,TRBV9,TGTGCCAGCAGCGTAGATGACCGAGGGACCCAGTACTTC,CASSVDDRGTQYF
NA,TRBJ1-4,NA,TRBV3-1/TRBV3-2,TGTGCCAGCAGCCAACAACAGGCGGGCGGTGAAAAACTGTTTTTT,CASSQQQAGGEKLFF
few,TRBJ2-1,TRBD2,TRBV6-4,TGTGCCAGCAGTGACGTAGCGGGGAGTTACAATGAGCAGTTCTTC,CASSDVAGSYNEQFF
NA,TRBJ1-5,NA,TRBV19,TGTGCCAGTAGTATACAGGGCCCGTTGGAGCCCCAGCATTTT,CASSIQGPLEPQHF
NA,TRBJ2-7,NA,TRBV28,TGTGCCAGTAGGGACCTTCCCTACGAGCAGTACTTC,CASRDLPYEQYF
NA,TRBJ1-3,NA,TRBV4-1,TGCGCCAGCAGCCAAGAGGGGACCCCGGGAGGAAACACCATATATTTT,CASSQEGTPGGNTIYF
NA,TRBJ1-6,TRBD1,TRBV6-5,TGTGCCAGCAGTTACTCAGGGGGCGGGAATTCACCCCTCCACTTT,CASSYSGGGNSPLHF
few,TRBJ2-1,NA,TRBV9,TGTGCCAGCAGTAGACTGGGAGAGGAGCAGTTCTTC,CASSRLGEEQFF
NA,TRBJ1-1,TRBD1,TRBV11-2,TGTGCCAGCAGCCCAATCAGGGGGCTCGACACTGAAGCTTTCTTT,CASSPIRGLDTEAFF